A selection of T cell receptor beta chains follows, all from one sample in a study of blood T cell repertoires in COVID-19. Profiled with immunoSEQ multiplex PCR; TCRdb holds only in-frame clones, not every one. The sample records around 110,000 clones, around 86% being singletons. Sample: peripheral blood. The receptor source for this set is a man in his forties with acute or convalescent COVID-19. Both conserved end residues are part of each CDR3. The D gene is left open where the match is weak. The listing skips clone size in some rows; elsewhere it reads once, few, many or a size class.

V gene: TRBV19; clone size: NA; J gene: TRBJ1-5; D gene: NA; CDR3 length: 15; CDR3 DNA: TGTGCCAGTAGTATAGTGGCAGGGGCCGGACAGCCCCAGCATTTT; CDR3 protein: CASSIVAGAGQPQHF
V gene: TRBV11-2; clone size: NA; J gene: TRBJ2-7; D gene: NA; CDR3 length: 14; CDR3 DNA: TGTGCCAGCAGCTTGCGTGTCGAAGCCTACGAGCAGTACTTC; CDR3 protein: CASSLRVEAYEQYF
V gene: TRBV14; clone size: NA; J gene: TRBJ1-1; D gene: TRBD1; CDR3 length: 15; CDR3 DNA: TGTGCCAGCAGCCCAAAGACAGGGAAGAACACTGAAGCTTTCTTT; CDR3 protein: CASSPKTGKNTEAFF
V gene: TRBV5-1; clone size: NA; J gene: TRBJ2-1; D gene: NA; CDR3 length: 15; CDR3 DNA: TGCGCCAGCAGCTTGGGCGGGACTTCCTACAATGAGCAGTTCTTC; CDR3 protein: CASSLGGTSYNEQFF
V gene: TRBV5-5; clone size: NA; J gene: TRBJ2-1; D gene: TRBD2; CDR3 length: 14; CDR3 DNA: TGTGCCAGCAGCTCGTTAGCGGGATTCAATGAGCAGTTCTTC; CDR3 protein: CASSSLAGFNEQFF
V gene: TRBV6-4; clone size: NA; J gene: TRBJ2-7; D gene: TRBD2; CDR3 length: 14; CDR3 DNA: TGTGCCAGCACTTTGAGCGGGAGGGCCCACGAGCAGTACTTC; CDR3 protein: CASTLSGRAHEQYF
V gene: TRBV7-9; clone size: NA; J gene: TRBJ1-5; D gene: NA; CDR3 length: 14; CDR3 DNA: TGTGCCAGCAGCCTACAGGGACCCAATCAGCCCCAGCATTTT; CDR3 protein: CASSLQGPNQPQHF
V gene: TRBV2; clone size: NA; J gene: TRBJ2-1; D gene: TRBD2; CDR3 length: 16; CDR3 DNA: TGTGCCAGCAGTCCCGGGGGAGCGGGGGGATACAATGAGCAGTTCTTC; CDR3 protein: CASSPGGAGGYNEQFF
V gene: TRBV3-1/TRBV3-2; clone size: NA; J gene: TRBJ2-4; D gene: NA; CDR3 length: 12; CDR3 DNA: TGTGCCAGCAGCCTGGGGCCAGGACCCTACCTCTTC; CDR3 protein: CASSLGPGPYLF
V gene: TRBV18; clone size: NA; J gene: TRBJ2-7; D gene: NA; CDR3 length: 15; CDR3 DNA: TGTGCCAGCTCACCATTAGGGACACCGTCCTACGAGCAGTACTTC; CDR3 protein: CASSPLGTPSYEQYF
V gene: TRBV6-2/TRBV6-3; clone size: once; J gene: TRBJ2-1; D gene: NA; CDR3 length: 14; CDR3 DNA: TGTGCCAGCAGTTACTGGGGCAGGTCTGGTGAGCAGTTCTTC; CDR3 protein: CASSYWGRSGEQFF
V gene: TRBV2; clone size: NA; J gene: TRBJ1-4; D gene: TRBD1; CDR3 length: 15; CDR3 DNA: TGTGCCAGCAGGGACAGGGGATCGGCTAATGAAAAACTGTTTTTT; CDR3 protein: CASRDRGSANEKLFF
V gene: TRBV19; clone size: NA; J gene: TRBJ1-2; D gene: NA; CDR3 length: 14; CDR3 DNA: TGTGCCAGTAGTGTTGCCGGGACACGAAGCTACTACACCTTC; CDR3 protein: CASSVAGTRSYYTF
V gene: TRBV27; clone size: NA; J gene: TRBJ2-7; D gene: TRBD2; CDR3 length: 15; CDR3 DNA: TGTGCCAGCAGTTTAACTAGCGGCCCCTCCTACGAGCAGTACTTC; CDR3 protein: CASSLTSGPSYEQYF
V gene: TRBV6-5; clone size: few; J gene: TRBJ1-2; D gene: TRBD1; CDR3 length: 15; CDR3 DNA: TGTGCCAGCAGTTTCCGGGACAGTAATCGCGGCGGCTACACCTTC; CDR3 protein: CASSFRDSNRGGYTF
V gene: TRBV2; clone size: NA; J gene: TRBJ1-3; D gene: NA; CDR3 length: 15; CDR3 DNA: TGTGCCAGCAAAGGGCAGGGTTTCGCTGGAAACACCATATATTTT; CDR3 protein: CASKGQGFAGNTIYF